This is a list of T cell receptor beta chains from one sample in a study of T cells after somatic rescue of genetic block. This table comes from immunoSEQ multiplex PCR, and its TCRdb copy is limited to in-frame clones, with some not included. The sample holds some 70,000 clones, more than 75% seen once. Sequencing was carried out using peripheral blood mononuclear cells (PBMCs). Receptors were obtained from a man in his thirties or forties. Each CDR3 is given with its conserved first and last residue. The order of the fields is V gene, D gene, J gene, CDR3 protein. A D gene is named only where the DNA matches it firmly.

v_call: TRBV4-1
d_call: TRBD2
j_call: TRBJ2-3
cdr3_aa: CASSQNSGGSTDTQYF

v_call: TRBV5-6
d_call: TRBD2
j_call: TRBJ2-1
cdr3_aa: CASSAGLAGARRPQEQFF

v_call: TRBV28
d_call: TRBD1
j_call: TRBJ1-5
cdr3_aa: CASSFSGQGGNQPQHF

v_call: TRBV5-6
d_call: NA
j_call: TRBJ2-4
cdr3_aa: CASSFPGVKNIQYF

v_call: TRBV6-1
d_call: NA
j_call: TRBJ2-3
cdr3_aa: CASSASGTTSTDTQYF

v_call: TRBV2
d_call: NA
j_call: TRBJ1-2
cdr3_aa: CASSVYRDGYTF

v_call: TRBV28
d_call: NA
j_call: TRBJ1-2
cdr3_aa: CASLGALTTNYGYTF

v_call: TRBV11-2
d_call: TRBD1
j_call: TRBJ2-7
cdr3_aa: CASSLGQGSEQYF

v_call: TRBV10-2
d_call: NA
j_call: TRBJ2-7
cdr3_aa: CASSENRDTYEQYF

v_call: TRBV2
d_call: TRBD1
j_call: TRBJ1-5
cdr3_aa: CASSATDRAQPQHF

v_call: TRBV18
d_call: TRBD2
j_call: TRBJ2-3
cdr3_aa: CASSPNSGLAGTDTQYF

v_call: TRBV6-1
d_call: NA
j_call: TRBJ1-6
cdr3_aa: CASSEPALSYNSPLHF

v_call: TRBV28
d_call: NA
j_call: TRBJ1-4
cdr3_aa: CASSSTEQLRRLFF

v_call: TRBV19
d_call: TRBD2
j_call: TRBJ2-1
cdr3_aa: CASTPVSGGAREQFF

v_call: TRBV7-3
d_call: NA
j_call: TRBJ2-2
cdr3_aa: CASSLSPGELFF

v_call: TRBV7-2
d_call: NA
j_call: TRBJ2-7
cdr3_aa: CASSLVGIPYEQYF

v_call: TRBV7-2
d_call: TRBD2
j_call: TRBJ2-2
cdr3_aa: CASSSPWGLVTSGELFF

v_call: TRBV10-2
d_call: TRBD2
j_call: TRBJ2-3
cdr3_aa: CASPPGTSGRPVSTDTQYF

v_call: TRBV2
d_call: TRBD1
j_call: TRBJ1-5
cdr3_aa: CASRTQGNSNQPQHF

v_call: TRBV11-3
d_call: TRBD2
j_call: TRBJ2-3
cdr3_aa: CASSLGGLAGPSRTDTQYF

v_call: TRBV13
d_call: NA
j_call: TRBJ2-3
cdr3_aa: CASSLGGTDTQYF

v_call: TRBV6-5
d_call: NA
j_call: TRBJ2-3
cdr3_aa: CASSRASGADTQYF

v_call: TRBV6-4
d_call: NA
j_call: TRBJ1-3
cdr3_aa: CASSDPQRVRSGNTIYF

v_call: TRBV11-2
d_call: NA
j_call: TRBJ1-1
cdr3_aa: CASSIVRTEAFF

v_call: TRBV2
d_call: NA
j_call: TRBJ1-1
cdr3_aa: CASSESVRAFF

v_call: TRBV28
d_call: TRBD1
j_call: TRBJ1-5
cdr3_aa: CASSFMDRREQPQHF

v_call: TRBV9
d_call: NA
j_call: TRBJ1-2
cdr3_aa: CASSQLSGNLPYGYTF

v_call: TRBV19
d_call: NA
j_call: TRBJ1-5
cdr3_aa: CASSIRQGGQPQHF

v_call: TRBV5-4
d_call: TRBD2
j_call: TRBJ2-2
cdr3_aa: CASSSMTSPGELFF

v_call: TRBV21-1
d_call: NA
j_call: TRBJ2-5
cdr3_aa: CASSKAPRDRVETQYF

v_call: TRBV2
d_call: NA
j_call: TRBJ2-7
cdr3_aa: CASTPQAAAFSYEQYF

v_call: TRBV11-2
d_call: NA
j_call: TRBJ1-2
cdr3_aa: CASSSRLLANYGYTF

v_call: TRBV18
d_call: NA
j_call: TRBJ2-3
cdr3_aa: CASSPPSSSTDTQYF

v_call: TRBV15
d_call: NA
j_call: TRBJ2-1
cdr3_aa: CATSRVQSLYNEQFF

v_call: TRBV19
d_call: NA
j_call: TRBJ2-1
cdr3_aa: CASTTRERDNEQFF

v_call: TRBV14
d_call: NA
j_call: TRBJ1-1
cdr3_aa: CASSRTANTEAFF

v_call: TRBV25-1
d_call: NA
j_call: TRBJ1-6
cdr3_aa: CASSESRGGHYNSPLHF

v_call: TRBV7-9
d_call: TRBD1
j_call: TRBJ1-2
cdr3_aa: CASSYPGQTNYGYTF